Listed below are T cell receptor beta chains from one sample, sequenced in a study of T-cell memory formation after mild COVID-19. TCRdb re-derived calls from the 5' RACE reads in MiXCR, one entry per CDR3 protein. The sample records approximately 490,000 distinct CDR3 sequences, around 21% being singletons. Material: PBMCs or a T cell subset sorted from them (not recorded which). These receptors all come from an adult woman who had mild COVID-19 (a few samples of this study predate the infection). Cell type and time point are not known. CDR3s include the opening cysteine and the closing phenylalanine or tryptophan. D genes are given only for firm matches. Clone size is given for some rows only: seen once, a few or many times, or a class if the clone is expanded.

D gene | J gene | clone size | V gene | CDR3 DNA | CDR3 protein
. | TRBJ2-5 | few | TRBV7-9 | TGTGCCAGCAAGTTTGACTATCAAGAGACCCAGTACTTC | CASKFDYQETQYF
TRBD1 | TRBJ2-1 | . | TRBV7-9 | TGTGCCAGCAGTCATGGGACAGGGACGAATGAGCAGTTCTTC | CASSHGTGTNEQFF
TRBD1 | TRBJ2-2 | few | TRBV2 | TGTGCCAGCAGGAGGACAGGCGCGAACACCGGGGAGCTGTTTTTT | CASRRTGANTGELFF
TRBD2 | TRBJ2-5 | . | TRBV11-2 | TGTGCCAGCAGCTACACCGGCTCTAGCGGCCAAGAGACCCAGTACTTC | CASSYTGSSGQETQYF
TRBD2 | TRBJ2-5 | few | TRBV5-5 | TGTGCCAGCAGCATACTAGCGGGGGGCCAAGAGACCCAGTACTTC | CASSILAGGQETQYF
. | TRBJ2-7 | . | TRBV15 | TGTGCCACCAGCAGAGCCCCGACAGGCGCCTACGAGCAGTACTTC | CATSRAPTGAYEQYF
TRBD1 | TRBJ2-1 | once | TRBV24-1 | TGTGCCACCAGTGATGAACAGGGGGGCTATGAGCAGTTCTTC | CATSDEQGGYEQFF
. | TRBJ2-1 | few | TRBV6-2/TRBV6-3 | TGTGCCAGCAGACGCAACAGGGATCGTGAGGGTGAGCAGTTCTTC | CASRRNRDREGEQFF
. | TRBJ2-7 | few | TRBV4-1 | TGCGCCAGCAGCCAAGAGGTCAGGGGGGCCATACACGAGCAGTACTTC | CASSQEVRGAIHEQYF
. | TRBJ1-2 | . | TRBV20-1 | TGCAGTGCTACTTCGCCTCCCTATGGCTACACCTTC | CSATSPPYGYTF
. | TRBJ1-2 | few | TRBV12-5 | TGTGCTAGTGGCCGGGGCTCCGTTGGTGTCTATGGCTACACCTTC | CASGRGSVGVYGYTF
TRBD1 | TRBJ2-7 | few | TRBV5-1 | TGCGCCAGCAGCCCACGACAGGGGGCAACTAACGAGCAGTACTTC | CASSPRQGATNEQYF
TRBD1 | TRBJ2-7 | . | TRBV12-3/TRBV12-4 | TGTGCCAGCAGTTTATCCCCCGGGACAGGGAACTACGAGCAGTACTTC | CASSLSPGTGNYEQYF
. | TRBJ2-5 | . | TRBV27 | TGTGCCAGCAGTTCCGGTAATTCGGACAGCGAGACCCAGTACTTC | CASSSGNSDSETQYF
TRBD2 | TRBJ2-3 | few | TRBV3-1 | TGTGCCAGCATGCCGGGGGGGGCGGTTGGCACAGATACGCAGTATTTT | CASMPGGAVGTDTQYF
TRBD2 | TRBJ2-7 | . | TRBV20-1 | TGCAGTGCCAAAACTAGCGGGGGGCCCTACGAGCAGTACTTC | CSAKTSGGPYEQYF
TRBD2 | TRBJ2-2 | few | TRBV11-2 | TGTGCCAGCAGCCTCCTCGCTAGCGGGGGGGCTGGCGGGGAGCTGTTTTTT | CASSLLASGGAGGELFF
. | TRBJ2-7 | once | TRBV20-1 | TGCAGTGCTAGAGATAGGGGTAGTGTCTACGAGCAGTACTTC | CSARDRGSVYEQYF
. | TRBJ1-6 | . | TRBV20-1 | TGCAGTGCTAGAGATAGGTCCTCAACGGGTTCACCCCTCCACTTT | CSARDRSSTGSPLHF
TRBD2 | TRBJ2-3 | . | TRBV7-8 | TGTGCCAGCAGCTTGAGGCGGGGGGGCTTGACAGATACGCAGTATTTT | CASSLRRGGLTDTQYF
. | TRBJ1-1 | . | TRBV6-5 | TGTGCCAGCAGCAAAACTTGGACGGCAAACACTGAAGCTTTCTTT | CASSKTWTANTEAFF
. | TRBJ2-7 | . | TRBV5-6 | TGTGCCAGCAGCTTTTTATCTCAGCAACGCAACGAGCAGTACTTC | CASSFLSQQRNEQYF
TRBD1 | TRBJ1-2 | few | TRBV24-1 | TGTGCCACCAGTGACACCGGGACAGGGGCTGGCTACACCTTC | CATSDTGTGAGYTF
. | TRBJ2-2 | . | TRBV29-1 | TGCAGCGCGGACCAGGGGTTCGCCGGGGAGCTGTTTTTT | CSADQGFAGELFF
. | TRBJ1-2 | few | TRBV6-2/TRBV6-3 | TGTGCCAGCAGTTACTCGACACCTAACTATGGCTACACCTTC | CASSYSTPNYGYTF
TRBD1 | TRBJ2-3 | few | TRBV12-3/TRBV12-4 | TGTGCCAGCAGTCAATTACGGGACAGGGGGTCAGATACGCAGTATTTT | CASSQLRDRGSDTQYF
TRBD1 | TRBJ2-7 | . | TRBV5-1 | TGCGCCAGCAGCGAGACAGGGGAACAGATCTACGAGCAGTACTTC | CASSETGEQIYEQYF
TRBD2 | TRBJ2-5 | few | TRBV7-8 | TGTGCCAGCAGCCGTAGCGGGATCGAAGAGACCCAGTACTTC | CASSRSGIEETQYF
. | TRBJ2-7 | . | TRBV2 | TGTGCCAGCAGTGAGGGGCAGGGGCCACCCTACGAGCAGTACTTC | CASSEGQGPPYEQYF
TRBD1 | TRBJ1-2 | . | TRBV5-1 | TGCGCCAGCAGCCGAGAGGGACAGCTCTATGGCTACACCTTC | CASSREGQLYGYTF
. | TRBJ1-2 | few | TRBV11-2 | TGTGCCAGCAGCCAGGGGCCAAGGGGCAACTATGGCTACACCTTC | CASSQGPRGNYGYTF
TRBD2 | TRBJ2-5 | few | TRBV12-3/TRBV12-4 | TGTGCCAGCAGTTCGGATAGCGGGAGGTGGGAGACCCAGTACTTC | CASSSDSGRWETQYF
. | TRBJ2-2 | many | TRBV15 | TGTGCCACCAGTCGGGGAACCGGGGAGCTGTTTTTT | CATSRGTGELFF
. | TRBJ2-2 | . | TRBV5-1 | TGCGCCAGCAGCTTGCGGAGGGAAGGTACCGGGGAGCTGTTTTTT | CASSLRREGTGELFF
. | TRBJ2-3 | few | TRBV20-1 | TGCAGTGCTAGTTATGGAGCGGATACGCAGTATTTT | CSASYGADTQYF
. | TRBJ1-5 | . | TRBV19 | TGTGCCAGTAGTATGCAGGTTAAGACATTACATCAGCCCCAGCATTTT | CASSMQVKTLHQPQHF
. | TRBJ2-7 | . | TRBV18 | TGTGCCAGCTCACCTCCGGTGGGGGGGCTCGACGAGCAGTACTTC | CASSPPVGGLDEQYF
. | TRBJ1-1 | few | TRBV7-8 | TGTGCCAGCAGCCCCCGGACAGCTTCGAACACTGAAGCTTTCTTT | CASSPRTASNTEAFF
TRBD2 | TRBJ2-3 | few | TRBV5-1 | TGCGCCAGCAGCCTCCTACGGGGGGGTAGCACAGATACGCAGTATTTT | CASSLLRGGSTDTQYF
. | TRBJ1-2 | few | TRBV5-1 | TGCGCCAGCAGCTTGAACGCCAGGAGCTATGGCTACACCTTC | CASSLNARSYGYTF
TRBD1 | TRBJ1-5 | . | TRBV19 | TGTGCCAGTAGTCCATCCACGGGACAGGGAAGGGGTCAGCCCCAGCATTTT | CASSPSTGQGRGQPQHF
TRBD1 | TRBJ1-1 | . | TRBV12-3/TRBV12-4 | TGTGCCAGCAGTTTAGCGGCAGGGGGGGTCACTGAAGCTTTCTTT | CASSLAAGGVTEAFF
TRBD1 | TRBJ2-7 | . | TRBV27 | TGTGCCAGCAGTTTAGCTGGGACAGGGGTCTTCGAGCAGTACTTC | CASSLAGTGVFEQYF
. | TRBJ1-5 | few | TRBV29-1 | TGCAGCGTTGCCTTCTGCCATTTT | CSVAFCHF